This record concerns one T cell receptor (beta chain) sequence. From germline, CDR1 is MNHEY and CDR2 SVGAGI. The V segment lost 6 bases and the J segment 1 base; nucleotides outside the gene matches: 8. The CDR3 runs to 15 residues. Some clones are missing from TCRdb's copy, which holds only in-frame ones; the method was immunoSEQ multiplex PCR. The repertoire holds about 66,000 clones, roughly 90% seen once, with around 5% in the top ten. The data were taken from a study of technical replicates of blood from a handful of donors. The chain employs TRBV6-5 and TRBJ2-7; 8 nucleotides match TRBD1. The sequenced material came from PBMCs. The source of this sequence is a human donor in good health. Some clones in this sample may be carry-over from other donors' samples. Written as DNA, the CDR3 is TGTGCCAGCAGGGAACAGGGGGTCTCTTCCTACGAGCAGTACTTC. Its protein is CASREQGVSSYEQYF.